This TCR beta chain emerged from a study of blood T cell repertoires in COVID-19. About the study: Researchers got acute and convalescent COVID-19 samples from the United States, Italy and Spain. In each case, the material was cDNA or gDNA derived from T cells, B-cell-depleted T cells, or PBMCs.

With 1 base removed from V and 4 bases from J, the gap between germline ends came to 8 bases. The V gene's germline CDR1 is SNHLY and CDR2 FYNNEI. This CDR3 is built from 14 residues. Per the study methods: The assay estimated nucleated cells by amplifying reference gene primers. The repertoire was sequenced with immunoSEQ multiplex PCR; TCRdb's copy has only in-frame clones and lacks some. V, J and clone size were drawn from that table, and D and trimming were deduced from the DNA. The table has about 50,000 clones, 90% to 95% seen once; the top ten hold roughly 10%. This chain links TRBV2 with TRBJ1-5, with a tentative D call TRBD1 (5 bases). The receptor comes from an elderly woman with acute or convalescent COVID-19. Sequenced material: peripheral blood. CDR3 DNA sequence: TGTGCCAGCAGTGAAGGGGGCCGGAATCAGCCCCAGCATTTT. Encoded protein: CASSEGGRNQPQHF. The whole variable domain, remainder taken from reference TRBV2 and TRBJ1-5, is EPEVTQTPSHQVTQMGQEVILRCVPISNHLYFYWYRQILGQKVEFLVSFYNNEISEKSEIFDDQFSVERPDGSNFTLKIRSTKLEDSAMYFCASSEGGRNQPQHFGDGTRLSIL.